This TCR beta chain was recovered during a study of T cell repertoires in cytomegalovirus infection. Study in general: It was recently identified HLA-C-restricted and well-studied HLA-B-restricted CMV epitopes that the study used.

A note on this clonotype: The antigen is unknown.

TCRdb recomputed calls from the reads with MiXCR, one row per CDR3 protein. The sample records 350,000 to 400,000 distinct CDR3 sequences, approximately 35% being singletons. Study findings and constraints: HLA-C-restricted, CMV-specific TCR beta clonotypes were dominant ex vivo.

Sample: cultured PBMCs, taken from culture after CMV antigen stimulation. The source is a human donor in good health (CMV status not recorded). Some clones in this sample may be carry-over from other donors' samples.

CDR3: CASSTTLVGYGYTF. The CDR3 bases are TGTGCCAGTAGTACCACGCTTGTGGGCTATGGCTACACCTTC. V and J are TRBV19 and TRBJ1-2; no reliable D call. Germline V gene data show CDR1 as LNHDA and CDR2 as SQIVND (reference sequence). V dropped 4 bases and J dropped 4 bases, with 13 bases sitting between them. The CDR3 length is 14 residues.